This entry lists 22 T cell receptor beta chains sequenced from one sample in a study of cytomegalovirus exposure and HLA in healthy donors. Primers: 60 Vbeta forward and 13 Jbeta reverse. Assay: immunoSEQ multiplex PCR; the TCRdb copy retains only in-frame clones and omits some. The top ten clones hold around 7% of a sample with around 160,000 clones, over 70% of them seen once. The sample was PBMCs. All receptors derive from a woman between 40 and 55 years old in good health and CMV-seropositive.

This clone has a handful of counts. The chain is built from TRBV7-6 and TRBJ1-1, with TRBD1 identical over 10 bases. Germline CDR1 SGHVS, CDR2 FNYEAQ. V was pared by 0 bases and J by 3 bases, with 1 base of the junction left unmatched. The CDR3 has 15 residues. The CDR3: CASSLAGQGYTEAFF. The CDR3 DNA follows: TGTGCCAGCAGCTTAGCGGGACAGGGGTACACTGAAGCTTTCTTT. Full variable domain (remainder filled in from reference TRBV7-6 and TRBJ1-1): GAGVSQSPRYKVTKRGQDVALRCDPISGHVSLYWYRQALGQGPEFLTYFNYEAQQDKSGLPNDRFSAERPEGSISTLTIQRTEQRDSAMYRCASSLAGQGYTEAFFGQGTRLTVV.

The chain is built from TRBV12-5 and TRBJ1-4; TRBD1 is a possible D gene (6 bases). The CDR3 has 14 residues. CDR1 LGHNT and CDR2 FRNRAP come from the germline V gene. The V end lost 8 bases, the J end lost 4 bases, and 14 bases lay between the germline ends. The CDR3 DNA reads TGTGCTAGTAGCCTCAGGGGAAGTAATGAAAAACTGTTTTTT. Translation gives CASSLRGSNEKLFF.

The chain has TRBV7-3 and TRBJ1-6, with D hard to call. Trimming shortened V by 3 bases and J by 8 bases, and 8 bases separated the two germline ends. The germline CDR1 and CDR2 sequences are SGHTA and FQGTGA. CDR3 length: 13 residues. Here the CDR3 DNA reads TGTGCCAGCAGCTTGTCTTTTCATTCACCCCTCCACTTT. This codes for CASSLSFHSPLHF.

Notes on this clone: This sample includes further DNA sequences coding for the same CDR3. The chain uses TRBV2 and TRBJ1-1, with 8 bases that match TRBD1. CDR1 is SNHLY and CDR2 is FYNNEI in the germline V gene. V lost 7 bases, J lost 1 base, and 2 bases stayed unmatched. This CDR3 spans 13 amino acids. The CDR3 is CASTGQGNTEAFF. The CDR3 region has the DNA TGTGCCAGCACCGGACAGGGGAACACTGAAGCTTTCTTT.

The gene calls are TRBV2 and TRBJ1-2, with a tentative D call TRBD1 (5 bases). Germline loops: CDR1 SNHLY, CDR2 FYNNEI. The V and J ends lost 3 bases and 8 bases respectively, with 16 bases between them. This CDR3 region has 14 residues. CDR3 sequence (DNA): TGTGCCAGCAGTGATCAGGCAGGGCGTAGGGGCTACACCTTC. Translated: CASSDQAGRRGYTF.

CDR3 protein: CASTPPDRGVYTEAFF. In DNA form, the CDR3 reads TGTGCCAGTACCCCCCCGGACAGGGGAGTATACACTGAAGCTTTCTTT. The chain couples TRBV19 to TRBJ1-1, with 9 bases lining up with TRBD1. This CDR3 region has 16 residues. Germline trimming cut 7 bases from V and 3 bases from J; bases unmatched to any gene: 12. Germline values: CDR1 LNHDA, CDR2 SQIVND (reference sequence).

This chain joins TRBV28 and TRBJ1-3, with D perhaps matching TRBD1 (6 bases). Trimming removed 6 bases at V and 0 bases at J, with 12 bases between. Germline V gives CDR1 MDHEN, CDR2 SYDVKM. CDR3 length equals 15 residues. The CDR3: CASRRTGISGNTIYF. The DNA for the CDR3 is TGTGCCAGCAGACGCACAGGGATCTCTGGAAACACCATATATTTT.

The rearrangement links TRBV18 to TRBJ1-1; 9 bases line up with TRBD1. Trimming took 3 bases from V and 6 from J; bases not matched to a gene: 11. This CDR3 comprises 16 residues. CDR1 and CDR2 (germline): KGHSH, LQKENI. CDR3 nucleotides: TGTGCCAGCTCACCTAACGGACAGGGGATTCACGCTGAAGCTTTCTTT. This sequence encodes CASSPNGQGIHAEAFF.

CDR3 DNA: TGTGCCAGCAGCTTACGTGGGGGGACCGCAGATACGCAGTATTTT. Its translation is CASSLRGGTADTQYF. The chain carries TRBV13 and TRBJ2-3, with D perhaps matching TRBD2 (6 bases). Trimming shortened V by 2 bases and J by 4 bases, and 13 bases separated the two germline ends. CDR1 and CDR2 (germline): PRHDT, FYEKMQ (reference sequence). The CDR3 spans 15 residues.

The chain combines TRBV6-5 with TRBJ1-2; the match to TRBD1 covers 7 bases. The V and J ends lost 5 bases and 5 bases, in that order; junction bases with no gene match: 8. The CDR3 extends over 14 amino acids. Germline assignment: CDR1 MNHEY and CDR2 SVGAGI. The CDR3 DNA follows: TGTGCCAGCAGTCGACAGGGACTTCGGTATGGCTACACCTTC. Translating gives CASSRQGLRYGYTF.

The genes are TRBV7-6 and TRBJ1-1; D is unclear. The CDR3 spans 15 residues. Trimming removed 5 bases at V and 4 bases at J, with 17 bases between. From germline, CDR1 is SGHVS and CDR2 FNYEAQ. The DNA of the CDR3 is TGTGCCAGCAGCCCCCTGCAGGCCCCGAGCACTGAAGCTTTCTTT. It codes for CASSPLQAPSTEAFF.

This chain connects TRBV6-1 to TRBJ2-1; 10 bases line up with TRBD2. The CDR3 loop spans 16 amino acids. The germline gives CDR1 MNHNS, CDR2 SASEGT. The V segment lost 4 bases and the J segment 0 bases; nucleotides outside the gene matches: 3. CDR3 bases: TGTGCCAGCAGTGCCGTAGCGGGGGGCTCCTACAATGAGCAGTTCTTC. Translated: CASSAVAGGSYNEQFF.

A word on this clone: One end of the junction varies from germline; a read error may be responsible. J is TRBJ1-3 and V is TRBV7-9; D remains unclear. The CDR3 runs to 15 residues. The germline CDR1 and CDR2 sequences are SEHNR and FQNEAQ (reference sequence). The CDR3 region is CSSSHEGRSGNTIYF. The CDR3 DNA is TGTTCCAGCAGCCACGAAGGGAGATCTGGAAACACCATATATTTT.

The chain links TRBV15 to TRBJ2-2; 7 bases match TRBD1. V was clipped by 4 bases and J by 2 bases; unmatched bases: 4. The CDR3 extends over 15 amino acids. The germline gives CDR1 LNHNV, CDR2 YYDKDF (reference sequence). The CDR3 loop reads CATSIRQGNTGELFF. The CDR3 nucleotides read TGTGCCACCAGCATCCGACAGGGAAACACCGGGGAGCTGTTTTTT. The whole variable domain, filled in from reference TRBV15 and TRBJ2-2, reads DAMVIQNPRYQVTQFGKPVTLSCSQTLNHNVMYWYQQKSSQAPKLLFHYYDKDFNNEADTPDNFQSRRPNTSFCFLDIRSPGLGDTAMYLCATSIRQGNTGELFFGEGSRLTVL.

The chain is built from TRBV7-9 and TRBJ2-2; 7 nucleotides agree with TRBD1. CDR1 is SEHNR and CDR2 is FQNEAQ in the germline V gene (reference sequence). The junction had 8 bases not matched to a gene; V was cut back by 6 bases and J by 7 bases. The CDR3 totals 14 residues. The CDR3 nucleotides are TGTGCCAGCAGTCCACAGGGGACGGGCGGGGAGCTGTTTTTT. The encoded protein is CASSPQGTGGELFF.

The rearrangement uses TRBV10-3 and TRBJ2-7; maybe TRBD1 (5 bases). V was clipped by 2 bases and J by 4 bases, with 9 bases between them. The CDR3 length is 13 residues. Germline CDR1 ENHRY, CDR2 SYGVKD. The CDR3 DNA is TGTGCCATCAGTGAGAGGGGTCTATACGAGCAGTACTTC. Translation: CAISERGLYEQYF.

V is TRBV6-1 and J is TRBJ1-2, with D hard to call. Looked up from germline, CDR1 is MNHNS and CDR2 is SASEGT. V was clipped by 5 bases and J by 1 base, with 11 bases between them. This CDR3 comprises 14 residues. The CDR3 protein is CASSTDTFNYGYTF. Written as DNA, the CDR3 is TGTGCCAGCAGTACAGATACTTTTAACTATGGCTACACCTTC.

To note about this clone: Other DNA sequences in this sample translate to the same CDR3. The J gene is TRBJ1-1, the V gene TRBV30, with D possibly matching TRBD1 (5 bases). The V end was cut by 0 bases, the J end by 4 bases, with 9 bases between. Germline CDR1 reads GTSNPN; CDR2 reads SVGIG (reference sequence). The CDR3 totals 13 residues. For the CDR3, the DNA is TGTGCCTGGAGTGTACAGGAGGGCACTGAAGCTTTCTTT. It encodes CAWSVQEGTEAFF.

This clone was seen a handful of times. V gene TRBV19 combines with J gene TRBJ1-6; TRBD1 aligns across 9 bases. The CDR3 has 14 residues. Germline CDR1 and CDR2: LNHDA and SQIVND (reference sequence). The V and J ends lost 8 bases and 7 bases, in that order; junction bases with no gene match: 6. CDR3 in DNA: TGTGCCAGTTCCACCGGGACAGGGAATTCACCCCTCCACTTT. Its translation: CASSTGTGNSPLHF.

The chain links TRBV6-1 to TRBJ2-5; TRBD2 matches 9 bases. V dropped 2 bases and J dropped 0; count of bases not matched to a gene: 4. This CDR3 has 16 residues. The germline V gene encodes CDR1 MNHNS and CDR2 SASEGT. The CDR3 nucleotides read TGTGCCAGCAGTGAAACGGCTAGCGGGGACCAAGAGACCCAGTACTTC. Protein product: CASSETASGDQETQYF.

The rearrangement uses TRBV6-5 and TRBJ2-3; no clear D gene. V lost 5 bases, J lost 6 bases, and 9 bases lay in between. Germline V gene sequence: CDR1 MNHEY, CDR2 SVGAGI. CDR3 length: 12 residues. CDR3 loop: CASSAVGDTQYF. The CDR3 nucleotides read TGTGCCAGCAGTGCGGTCGGGGATACGCAGTATTTT.

This rearrangement joins TRBV9 to TRBJ2-3; TRBD2 matches at 7 bases. J gave up 3 bases and V 0 bases, and 7 bases lay outside the gene matches. Per germline, CDR1 SGDLS and CDR2 YYNGEE. There are 16 residues in the CDR3. CDR3 sequence (DNA): TGTGCCAGCAGCGTAGAGGACCAGCGGGGTACAGATACGCAGTATTTT. Translated, it gives CASSVEDQRGTDTQYF. The entire variable domain, with the rest obtained from reference TRBV9 and TRBJ2-3, is as follows: DSGVTQTPKHLITATGQRVTLRCSPRSGDLSVYWYQQSLDQGLQFLIQYYNGEERAKGNILERFSAQQFPDLHSELNLSSLELGDSALYFCASSVEDQRGTDTQYFGPGTRLTVL.